This is a list of T cell receptor beta chains from one sample in a study of T cells in Graves' hyperthyroidism and ophthalmopathy. TCRdb re-derived calls from the multiplex PCR reads in MiXCR, one entry per CDR3 protein. In the table there are about 590,000 distinct CDR3 sequences, about a sixth of which are singletons. Source material: blood. These receptors all come from a woman in her thirties with Graves' hyperthyroidism. Both conserved end residues are part of each CDR3. The D gene is left open where the match is weak. For some rows the clone size is stated as once, few or many, or as a class when expanded; others skip it.

D gene	clone size	V gene	J gene	CDR3 protein	CDR3 DNA
.	.	TRBV27	TRBJ2-5	CASSLGKGGETQYF	TGTGCCAGCAGTTTAGGAAAGGGTGGGGAGACCCAGTACTTC
TRBD1	many	TRBV6-2/TRBV6-3	TRBJ1-1	CASTFKTGGRDTEAFF	TGTGCCAGCACGTTCAAAACAGGGGGCAGGGACACTGAAGCTTTCTTT
TRBD2	many	TRBV6-2/TRBV6-3	TRBJ2-3	CASSYRLDQERGDTKKLDTQYF	TGTGCCAGCAGTTACCGACTCGACCAGGAGCGGGGGGACACCAAGAAATTAGATACGCAGTATTTT
.	.	TRBV6-2/TRBV6-3	TRBJ2-7	CASSNKVGVIRLIHEQYF	TGTGCCAGCAGCAACAAGGTGGGAGTTATTCGTTTGATTCACGAGCAGTACTTC
TRBD2	.	TRBV3-1	TRBJ2-7	CGSSHLAGGSYEQYF	TGTGGCAGCAGCCACTTAGCGGGTGGCTCCTACGAGCAGTACTTC
TRBD1	few	TRBV18	TRBJ1-3	CASSPGQGERSGNTIYF	TGTGCCAGCTCACCAGGACAGGGGGAAAGATCCGGAAACACCATATATTTT
TRBD1	many	TRBV5-8	TRBJ2-7	CASSLPGTGFREQYF	TGTGCCAGCAGCTTGCCCGGGACAGGGTTCCGCGAGCAGTACTTC
.	few	TRBV24-1	TRBJ2-1	CATSDNIYNEQFF	TGTGCCACCAGTGATAACATCTACAATGAGCAGTTCTTC
.	few	TRBV18	TRBJ2-5	CASSPTDSQETQYF	TGTGCCAGCTCACCCACGGACAGCCAAGAGACCCAGTACTTC
.	few	TRBV20-1	TRBJ2-3	CSASWAGDTQYF	TGCAGTGCTTCCTGGGCTGGGGATACGCAGTATTTT
TRBD1	few	TRBV12-3/TRBV12-4	TRBJ2-7	CASSWDRTYEQYF	TGTGCCAGCAGTTGGGACAGAACCTACGAGCAGTACTTC
.	many	TRBV27	TRBJ2-7	CASSLEGQGGSYEQYF	TGTGCCAGCAGTTTAGAAGGACAGGGAGGGTCCTACGAGCAGTACTTC
TRBD2	.	TRBV29-1	TRBJ2-7	CSAVGLAEYEQYF	TGCAGCGCCGTGGGGCTAGCGGAGTACGAGCAGTACTTC
.	.	TRBV5-5	TRBJ2-7	CAGSWGLSSSYEQYF	TGTGCCGGCAGCTGGGGACTGTCTAGCTCCTACGAGCAGTACTTC
.	.	TRBV29-1	TRBJ2-5	CSVEPLAGKTQYF	TGCAGCGTAGAACCACTAGCTGGGAAGACCCAGTACTTC
TRBD2	once	TRBV20-1	TRBJ2-7	CSAGAPGLAGGGYEQYF	TGCAGTGCTGGGGCTCCGGGACTAGCGGGGGGCGGCTACGAGCAGTACTTC